This TCR beta chain was profiled in a study of cytomegalovirus exposure and HLA in healthy donors. Profiling relied on immunoSEQ multiplex PCR, and the TCRdb table lists in-frame clones only, not all of them. The sample shows more than 250,000 clones, about 92% of them seen only once. Losses at the gene ends were 2 bases for V and 1 base for J; bases not matched to a gene: 2. The CDR3 has 16 amino acids. The germline V gene has CDR1 MGHDK and CDR2 SYGVNS. The V gene is TRBV25-1, the J gene TRBJ2-5; 12 bases line up with TRBD2. Sequences were obtained from PBMCs. The receptor was isolated from a woman aged 25 to 39 in good health and CMV-seronegative. DNA of the CDR3: TGTGCCAGCAGTGAACTAGCGGGAGGGGGCCAAGAGACCCAGTACTTC. As protein: CASSELAGGGQETQYF.